This T cell receptor beta chain was sequenced during a study of T cell changes during pregnancy in multiple sclerosis. Method: immunoSEQ multiplex PCR; TCRdb's copy keeps in-frame clones and lacks some. The sample consists of tens of thousands of clones, 85% to 95% of them appearing once. The TCR originated in a female donor with multiple sclerosis, enrolled in a pregnancy study. The sample was peripheral blood, taken in the third trimester of pregnancy.

This CDR3 reads CASSFAGQNTEAFF. The CDR3 region has the DNA TGTGCCAGCAGCTTTGCAGGGCAGAACACTGAAGCTTTCTTT. The gene calls are TRBV7-2 and TRBJ1-1, with TRBD1 as a possible D gene (5 bases). V was shortened by 3 bases and J by 1 base, with 9 bases between the two germline ends. CDR1 and CDR2 from the germline V gene are SGHTA and FQGNSA. The CDR3 spans 14 residues.